What follows are 14 T cell receptor beta chains derived from one specimen sequenced in a study of Ad26.COV2.S vaccination and SARS-CoV-2 variants. Assay: immunoSEQ multiplex PCR; the TCRdb copy retains only in-frame clones and omits some. The table lists about 350,000 clones, 86% of them singletons. Treatment here: roughly 19 received Ad26.COV2.S at low or high dose, single or two shots; roughly five received placebo; per-sample allocation not given. The samples date from day 63 after the first vaccine or placebo injection. The sample was peripheral blood, taken in a trial of Ad26.COV2.S vaccine versus placebo. The source is a person between 18 and 59 years old who received the Ad26.COV2.S COVID-19 vaccine or a placebo.

V and J are TRBV7-9 and TRBJ2-1; tentatively, D is TRBD1 (6 bases). The germline V gene has CDR1 SEHNR and CDR2 FQNEAQ (reference sequence). Between the trimmed V and J ends, which lost 5 bases and 3 bases, there was a span of 11 bases. The CDR3 has 14 residues. CDR3 protein: CASSPRTVYNEQFF. The CDR3 coding sequence is TGTGCCAGCAGCCCTCGGACAGTCTACAATGAGCAGTTCTTC.

CDR3 amino acids: CASSLWGESVWDGYTF. As DNA, the CDR3 is TGTGCCAGCAGCCTTTGGGGAGAATCGGTGTGGGATGGCTACACCTTC. The chain uses TRBV27 and TRBJ1-2; D unclear. The CDR3 has 16 amino acids. V lost 6 bases and J lost 6, with 23 bases in between. Germline V CDR1 and CDR2: MNHEY, SMNVEV (reference sequence).

The gene calls are TRBV2 and TRBJ2-7; D tentatively reads TRBD1 or TRBD2 (5 bases each). The CDR3 totals 12 residues. CDR1 and CDR2 (germline): SNHLY, FYNNEI. Trimming took 8 bases from V and 1 from J, leaving 9 bases between them. CDR3 sequence (DNA): TGTGCCAGCGGGGGAGCTTCCTACGAGCAGTACTTC. Residues: CASGGASYEQYF.

The CDR3 DNA reads as TGTGCCAGCAGCCCGTCGCGGGGGCCCACCTATGGCTACACCTTC. This sequence encodes CASSPSRGPTYGYTF. The gene calls are TRBV3-1 (or the pseudogene TRBV3-2) and TRBJ1-2; tentatively, D is TRBD1 (6 bases). The CDR3 contains 15 residues. The ends were cut back, 4 bases at V and 4 bases at J, with 16 bases in the middle. Germline V gene lookup returns CDR1 LGHDT and CDR2 YNNKEL (reference sequence).

This chain connects TRBV7-2 to TRBJ2-1; 9 nucleotides align to TRBD2. V dropped 3 bases and J dropped 5; count of bases not matched to a gene: 2. CDR3 length: 14 amino acids. Germline CDR1 reads SGHTA; CDR2 reads FQGNSA. The chain's CDR3 is CASSLGGGDNEQFF. CDR3 coding DNA: TGTGCCAGCAGCTTGGGCGGGGGGGACAATGAGCAGTTCTTC.

This chain uses TRBV6-5 with TRBJ1-5, with TRBD1 matching over 10 bases. The J segment lost 8 bases and the V segment lost 4 bases, leaving 5 bases of the junction unmatched. Germline V lookup: CDR1 MNHEY, CDR2 SVGAGI. The CDR3 is made up of 14 amino acids. The CDR3 loop reads CASSLGQGQKPQHF. DNA of the CDR3: TGTGCCAGCAGTTTGGGACAGGGGCAGAAGCCCCAGCATTTT.

The chain has TRBV7-2 and TRBJ2-7, with TRBD1 identical over 8 bases. V lost 4 bases to trimming and J lost 0 bases; unmatched junction nucleotides: 5. The V gene's germline CDR1 is SGHTA and CDR2 FQGNSA. The CDR3 is 15 amino acids. In nucleotides, the CDR3 is TGTGCCAGCAGCTGGGACAGGCGGAGCTCCTACGAGCAGTACTTC. Its protein product is CASSWDRRSSYEQYF.

The chain joins TRBV20-1 to TRBJ1-6; no clear D. The germline V and J ends were trimmed by 3 bases and 13 bases, with 10 bases remaining between them. This CDR3 is built from 11 residues. CDR1 DFQATT and CDR2 SNEGSKA come from the germline V gene (reference sequence). In DNA form, the CDR3 reads TGCAGTGCTAGCTCCGGCGTCCCCCTCCACTTT. Encoded protein: CSASSGVPLHF.

This clone showed up just a few times. The chain recombines TRBV7-2 with TRBJ1-1, with D possibly matching TRBD1 (5 bases). The V end lost 2 bases, the J end lost 0 bases, and 13 bases lay between the germline ends. The CDR3 totals 16 residues. Germline V gene sequence: CDR1 SGHTA, CDR2 FQGNSA. In nucleotides, the CDR3 is TGTGCCAGCAGCTTACGTGGTGTCAGGGTGAACACTGAAGCTTTCTTT. Translated: CASSLRGVRVNTEAFF. Using reference TRBV7-2 and TRBJ1-1 for the parts outside the CDR3, the full variable domain is GAGVSQSPSNKVTEKGKDVELRCDPISGHTALYWYRQSLGQGLEFLIYFQGNSAPDKSGLPSDRFSAERTGGSVSTLTIQRTQQEDSAVYLCASSLRGVRVNTEAFFGQGTRLTVV.

Remarks on this clone: Other DNA sequences of this sample code for an identical CDR3. The chain joins TRBV18 to TRBJ1-5, with D possibly being TRBD1 (6 bases). The germline V gene has CDR1 KGHSH and CDR2 LQKENI. Between the trimmed V and J ends, which lost 3 bases and 5 bases, there was a span of 8 bases. This CDR3 is 13 amino acids long. The CDR3 is CASSPAGDQPQHF. DNA for the CDR3: TGTGCCAGCTCACCTGCAGGGGATCAGCCCCAGCATTTT. The full variable domain, completed using reference TRBV18 and TRBJ1-5, is NAGVMQNPRHLVRRRGQEARLRCSPMKGHSHVYWYRQLPEEGLKFMVYLQKENIIDESGMPKERFSAEFPKEGPSILRIQQVVRGDSAAYFCASSPAGDQPQHFGDGTRLSIL.

The rearrangement joins TRBV5-1 to TRBJ2-1, with 16 bases that match TRBD2. After removal of 7 bases from V and 4 bases from J, the junction contained 2 bases not matched to a gene. The CDR3 extends over 15 amino acids. Germline V gene sequence: CDR1 SGHRS, CDR2 YFSETQ. The CDR3 nucleotides are TGCGCCAGCGTGGGACTAGCGGGGGGGTACAATGAGCAGTTCTTC. This encodes CASVGLAGGYNEQFF.

This chain joins TRBV19 and TRBJ2-7; D unresolved. Germline lookup yields CDR1 LNHDA and CDR2 SQIVND (reference sequence). The CDR3 runs 12 residues. V lost 3 bases to trimming and J lost 5 bases, with 8 bases between them. The CDR3 bases are TGTGCCAGTAGTATCCCTTCGAACGAGCAGTACTTC. As protein: CASSIPSNEQYF. The full variable domain, its missing parts supplied by reference TRBV19 and TRBJ2-7, is DGGITQSPKYLFRKEGQNVTLSCEQNLNHDAMYWYRQDPGQGLRLIYYSQIVNDFQKGDIAEGYSVSREKKESFPLTVTSAQKNPTAFYLCASSIPSNEQYFGPGTRLTVT.

V and J are TRBV2 and TRBJ2-2; 9 bases line up with TRBD2. The J segment lost 1 base and the V segment lost 6 bases, leaving 3 bases of the junction unmatched. CDR1 and CDR2 from the germline V gene are SNHLY and FYNNEI. The CDR3 length is 15 residues. This CDR3 is CASSRSGRNTGELFF. The CDR3 coding sequence is TGTGCCAGCAGCCGTAGCGGGAGGAACACCGGGGAGCTGTTTTTT.

The V gene is TRBV29-1, the J gene TRBJ1-3; a possible D gene is TRBD1 (5 bases). Germline V gene data show CDR1 as SQVTM and CDR2 as ANQGSEA. The length of the CDR3 is 14 residues. Trimming took 1 base from V and 1 from J, leaving 8 bases between them. CDR3 coding DNA: TGCAGCGTTGAAGCAGGGAAATCTGGAAACACCATATATTTT. It specifies CSVEAGKSGNTIYF.